This record covers a single T cell receptor (beta chain). Its specificity is unknown. This sample stems from a study of blood T cells in healthy people across ages. The germline V and J ends were trimmed by 6 bases and 3 bases, with 12 bases remaining between them. CDR3 length: 13 residues. Germline lookup yields CDR1 MDHEN and CDR2 SYDVKM. Study outcomes and limitations: Compared with aged donors, long-lived donors showed fewer expanded clones, suggesting selection.

Each donor gave approximately 9.7 milliliters of peripheral blood. Sample-barcoded 5' priming and a J-beta primer mix drove a second PCR of roughly 7 to 11 cycles. Using its own MiXCR run on the 5' RACE reads, TCRdb lists one record per CDR3 protein. Of approximately 880,000 distinct CDR3 sequences detected, 45% to 50% appear once; the ten largest clones hold 13%. This chain joins TRBV28 and TRBJ2-7, with TRBD2 as a possible D gene (7 bases). The source is a man aged 25 to 40 in good health. The specimen sequenced was blood. The CDR3 bases are TGTGCCAGCAGCCGGGGGGCGATCTACGAGCAGTACTTC. Amino acids: CASSRGAIYEQYF.